A single sample is the source of the 5 T cell receptor beta chains below, sequenced in a study of T cells in Graves' hyperthyroidism and ophthalmopathy. Template material for amplifying TCR beta CDR3 regions consisted of RNA transcripts. Primed by the HTBI set, a first-round RT-PCR was run on the TCR CDR3. One entry per CDR3 protein, called by TCRdb with MiXCR from the multiplex PCR reads. The profile covers under 800,000 distinct CDR3 sequences, with approximately 15% appearing a single time and around 9.6% taken by the ten largest. Sample: blood. These receptors were obtained from a woman between 18 and 29 years old with Graves' hyperthyroidism.

This clonotype has only a few counts. The gene calls are TRBV6-1 and TRBJ1-2; TRBD1 might be the D (5 bases). The V gene's germline CDR1 is MNHNS and CDR2 SASEGT. The CDR3 contains 14 residues. V was shortened by 1 base and J by 2 bases, with 8 bases between the two germline ends. CDR3 sequence reads: CASSEEYRNYGYTF. CDR3 coding DNA: TGTGCCAGCAGTGAAGAATACAGGAACTATGGCTACACCTTC.

The chain combines TRBV7-6 with TRBJ2-7, with TRBD2 matching over 9 bases. Germline V gene data show CDR1 as SGHVS and CDR2 as FNYEAQ. Unmatched junction bases numbered 5, after V lost 2 bases and J lost 6 bases. This CDR3 spans 14 amino acids. The CDR3 loop is CASSLTLAGSEQYF. In nucleotides, the CDR3 is TGTGCCAGCAGCTTAACCCTAGCGGGGAGCGAGCAGTACTTC.

The chain carries TRBV19 and TRBJ2-3; D unresolved. Trimming stripped 3 bases from V and 6 bases from J, with 7 bases between. CDR3 size: 12 residues. Germline assignment: CDR1 LNHDA and CDR2 SQIVND (reference sequence). Here the CDR3 reads CASSMSRDTQYF. DNA for the CDR3: TGTGCCAGTAGTATGTCGAGGGATACGCAGTATTTT.

This clonotype was recorded at least ten times. The chain is built from TRBV18 and TRBJ2-5; tentatively, D is TRBD1 or TRBD2 (5 bases each). This CDR3 region has 16 residues. Deletions cut 6 bases from V and 2 bases from J, with 19 bases between. Per the germline V gene, CDR1 is KGHSH and CDR2 is LQKENI. The CDR3: CASSRSGTAYQETQYF. The DNA of the CDR3 is TGTGCCAGCTCCCGATCCGGGACGGCCTATCAAGAGACCCAGTACTTC. The full variable domain, completed using reference TRBV18 and TRBJ2-5, is NAGVMQNPRHLVRRRGQEARLRCSPMKGHSHVYWYRQLPEEGLKFMVYLQKENIIDESGMPKERFSAEFPKEGPSILRIQQVVRGDSAAYFCASSRSGTAYQETQYFGPGTRLLVL.

There are many counts of this clonotype. In nucleotides, the CDR3 is TGTGCCAGCGGAGGGGGATCTTTACAAGAGACCCAGTACTTC. Residues: CASGGGSLQETQYF. This chain uses TRBV2 with TRBJ2-5; D might be TRBD1 or TRBD2, each matching 6 bases. Between the trimmed V and J ends, which lost 8 bases and 2 bases, there was a span of 15 bases. This CDR3 region has 14 residues. Germline CDR1 and CDR2: SNHLY and FYNNEI.